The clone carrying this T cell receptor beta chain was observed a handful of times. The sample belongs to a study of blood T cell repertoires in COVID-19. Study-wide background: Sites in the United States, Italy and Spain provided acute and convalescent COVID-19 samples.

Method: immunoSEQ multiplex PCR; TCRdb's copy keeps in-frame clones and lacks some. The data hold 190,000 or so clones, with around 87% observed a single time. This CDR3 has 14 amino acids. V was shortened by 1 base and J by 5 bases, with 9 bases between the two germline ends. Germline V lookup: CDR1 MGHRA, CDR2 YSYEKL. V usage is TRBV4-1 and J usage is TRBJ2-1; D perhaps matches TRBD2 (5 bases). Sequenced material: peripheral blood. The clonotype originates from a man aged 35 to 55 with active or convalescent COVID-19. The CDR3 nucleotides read TGCGCCAGCAGCCAAGCCGGGGTAAACAATGAGCAGTTCTTC. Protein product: CASSQAGVNNEQFF.